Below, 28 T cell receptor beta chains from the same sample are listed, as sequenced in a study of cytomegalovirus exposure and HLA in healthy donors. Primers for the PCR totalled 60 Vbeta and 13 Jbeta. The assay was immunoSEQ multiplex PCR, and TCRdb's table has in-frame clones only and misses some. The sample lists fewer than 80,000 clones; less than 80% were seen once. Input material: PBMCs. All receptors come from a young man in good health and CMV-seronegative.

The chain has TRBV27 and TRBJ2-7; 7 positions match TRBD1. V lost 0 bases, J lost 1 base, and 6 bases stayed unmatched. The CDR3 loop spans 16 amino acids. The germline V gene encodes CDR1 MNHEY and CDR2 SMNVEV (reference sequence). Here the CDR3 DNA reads TGTGCCAGCAGTTTATCAAGGGGGACAGTATCCTACGAGCAGTACTTC. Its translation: CASSLSRGTVSYEQYF.

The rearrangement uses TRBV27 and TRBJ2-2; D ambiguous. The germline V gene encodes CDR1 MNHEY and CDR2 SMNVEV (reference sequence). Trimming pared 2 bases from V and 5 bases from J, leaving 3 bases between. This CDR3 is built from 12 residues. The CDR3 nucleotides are TGTGCCAGCAGTTTACAGACCGGGGAGCTGTTTTTT. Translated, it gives CASSLQTGELFF.

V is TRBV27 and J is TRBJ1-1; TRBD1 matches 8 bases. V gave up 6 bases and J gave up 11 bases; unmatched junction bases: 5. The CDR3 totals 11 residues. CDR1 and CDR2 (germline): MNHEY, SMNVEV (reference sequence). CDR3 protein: CASRTQGAAFF. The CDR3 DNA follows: TGTGCCAGCAGGACTCAGGGGGCGGCTTTCTTT.

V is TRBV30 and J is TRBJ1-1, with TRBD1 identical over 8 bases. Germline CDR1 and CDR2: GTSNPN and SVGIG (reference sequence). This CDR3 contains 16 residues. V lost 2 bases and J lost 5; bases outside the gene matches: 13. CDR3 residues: CAWSRVQGGAATEAFF. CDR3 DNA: TGTGCCTGGAGTAGGGTACAGGGGGGCGCCGCGACTGAAGCTTTCTTT.

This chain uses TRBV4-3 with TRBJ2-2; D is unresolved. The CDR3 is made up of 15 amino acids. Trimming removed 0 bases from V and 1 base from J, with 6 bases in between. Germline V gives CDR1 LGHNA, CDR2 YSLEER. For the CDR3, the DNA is TGCGCCAGCAGCCAAGACCACAGGAACACCGGGGAGCTGTTTTTT. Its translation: CASSQDHRNTGELFF.

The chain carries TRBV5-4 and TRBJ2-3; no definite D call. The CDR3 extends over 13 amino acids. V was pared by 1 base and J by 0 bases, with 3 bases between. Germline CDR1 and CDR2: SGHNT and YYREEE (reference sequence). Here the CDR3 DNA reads TGTGCCAGCAGCTTGCGTAGCACAGATACGCAGTATTTT. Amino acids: CASSLRSTDTQYF.

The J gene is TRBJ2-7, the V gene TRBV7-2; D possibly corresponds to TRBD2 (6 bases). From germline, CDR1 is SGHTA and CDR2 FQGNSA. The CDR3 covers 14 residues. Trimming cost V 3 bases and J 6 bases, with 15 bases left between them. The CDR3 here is CASSFSAGPREQYF. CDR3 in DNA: TGTGCCAGCAGCTTCTCAGCGGGCCCACGCGAGCAGTACTTC.

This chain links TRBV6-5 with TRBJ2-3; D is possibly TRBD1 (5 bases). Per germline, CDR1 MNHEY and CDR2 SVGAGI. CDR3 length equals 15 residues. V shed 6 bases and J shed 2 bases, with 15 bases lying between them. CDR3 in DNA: TGTGCCAGCAGCCCCGACAGCCCGTCCACAGATACGCAGTATTTT. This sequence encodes CASSPDSPSTDTQYF.

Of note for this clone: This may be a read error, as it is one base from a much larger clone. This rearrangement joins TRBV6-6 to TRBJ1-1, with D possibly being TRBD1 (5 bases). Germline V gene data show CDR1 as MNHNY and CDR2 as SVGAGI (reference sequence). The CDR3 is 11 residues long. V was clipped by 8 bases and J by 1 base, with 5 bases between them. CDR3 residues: CASGQNTEAFF. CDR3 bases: TGTGCCAGCGGACAGAACACTGAAGCTTTCTTT.

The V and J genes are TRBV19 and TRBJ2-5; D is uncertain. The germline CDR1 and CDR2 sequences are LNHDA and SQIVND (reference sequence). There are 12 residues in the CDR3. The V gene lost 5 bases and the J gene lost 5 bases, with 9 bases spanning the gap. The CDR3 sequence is CASSLPGETQYF. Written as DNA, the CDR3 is TGTGCCAGTAGTCTTCCCGGGGAGACCCAGTACTTC.

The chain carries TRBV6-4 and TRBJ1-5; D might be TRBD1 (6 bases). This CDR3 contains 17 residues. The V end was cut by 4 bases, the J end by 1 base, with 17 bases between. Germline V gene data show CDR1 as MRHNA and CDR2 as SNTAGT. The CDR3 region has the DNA TGTGCCAGCAGTGTTCCTACTCAGGGGAAAAGCAATCAGCCCCAGCATTTT. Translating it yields CASSVPTQGKSNQPQHF.

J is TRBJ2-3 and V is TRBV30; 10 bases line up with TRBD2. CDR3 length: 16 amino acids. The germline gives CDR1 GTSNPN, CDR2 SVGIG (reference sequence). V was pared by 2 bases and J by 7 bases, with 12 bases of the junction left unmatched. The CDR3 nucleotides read TGTGCCTGGAGTCATTTAGAGGGAGCGGGGGGGAATACGCAGTATTTT. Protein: CAWSHLEGAGGNTQYF. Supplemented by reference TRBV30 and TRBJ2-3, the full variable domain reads SQTIHQWPATLVQPVGSPLSLECTVEGTSNPNLYWYRQAAGRGLQLLFYSVGIGQISSEVPQNLSASRPQDRQFILSSKKLLLSDSGFYLCAWSHLEGAGGNTQYFGPGTRLTVL.

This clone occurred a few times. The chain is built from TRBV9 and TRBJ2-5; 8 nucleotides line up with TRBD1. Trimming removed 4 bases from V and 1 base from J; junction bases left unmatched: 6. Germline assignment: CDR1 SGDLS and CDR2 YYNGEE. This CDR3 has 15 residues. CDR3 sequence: CASSLRTGTQETQYF. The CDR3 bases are TGTGCCAGCAGCCTAAGGACAGGGACCCAAGAGACCCAGTACTTC.

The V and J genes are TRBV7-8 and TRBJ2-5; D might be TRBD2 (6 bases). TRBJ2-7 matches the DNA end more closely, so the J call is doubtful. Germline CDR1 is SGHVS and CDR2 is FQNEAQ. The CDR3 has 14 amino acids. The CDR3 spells CASSSHTGVYEQYF. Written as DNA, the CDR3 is TGTGCCAGCAGCTCACATACGGGGGTCTACGAGCAGTACTTC.

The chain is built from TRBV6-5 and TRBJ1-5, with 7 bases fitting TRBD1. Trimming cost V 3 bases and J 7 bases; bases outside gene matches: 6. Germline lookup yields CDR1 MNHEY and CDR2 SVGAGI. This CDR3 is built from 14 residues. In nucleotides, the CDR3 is TGTGCCAGCAGTTATAAGGGGGCGCGGCAGCCCCAGCATTTT. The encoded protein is CASSYKGARQPQHF.

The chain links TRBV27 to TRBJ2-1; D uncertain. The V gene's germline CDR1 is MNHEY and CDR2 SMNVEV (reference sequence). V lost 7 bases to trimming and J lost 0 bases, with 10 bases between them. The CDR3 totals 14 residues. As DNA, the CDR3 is TGTGCCAGCAATTCCCGGGTCTCCTACAATGAGCAGTTCTTC. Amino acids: CASNSRVSYNEQFF.

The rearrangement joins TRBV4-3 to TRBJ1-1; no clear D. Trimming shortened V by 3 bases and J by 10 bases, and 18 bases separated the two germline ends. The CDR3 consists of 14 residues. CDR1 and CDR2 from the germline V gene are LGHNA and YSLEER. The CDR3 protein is CASSQYGLTTGAFF. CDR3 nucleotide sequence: TGCGCCAGCAGCCAGTACGGCCTAACCACGGGAGCTTTCTTT.

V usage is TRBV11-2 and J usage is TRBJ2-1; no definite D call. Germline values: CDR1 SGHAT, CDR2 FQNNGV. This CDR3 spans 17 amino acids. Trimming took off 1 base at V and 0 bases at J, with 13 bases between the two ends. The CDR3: CASSLAVGPSSYNEQFF. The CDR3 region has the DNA TGTGCCAGCAGCTTAGCTGTGGGCCCGAGCTCCTACAATGAGCAGTTCTTC. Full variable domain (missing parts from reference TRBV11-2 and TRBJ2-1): EAGVAQSPRYKIIEKRQSVAFWCNPISGHATLYWYQQILGQGPKLLIQFQNNGVVDDSQLPKDRFSAERLKGVDSTLKIQPAKLEDSAVYLCASSLAVGPSSYNEQFFGPGTRLTVL.

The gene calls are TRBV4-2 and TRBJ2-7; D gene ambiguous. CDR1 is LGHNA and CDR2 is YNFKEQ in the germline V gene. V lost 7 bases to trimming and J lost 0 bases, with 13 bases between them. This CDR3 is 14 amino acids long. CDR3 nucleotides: TGTGCCAGCAAACCCGGCCGGAGCTCCTACGAGCAGTACTTC. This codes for CASKPGRSSYEQYF.

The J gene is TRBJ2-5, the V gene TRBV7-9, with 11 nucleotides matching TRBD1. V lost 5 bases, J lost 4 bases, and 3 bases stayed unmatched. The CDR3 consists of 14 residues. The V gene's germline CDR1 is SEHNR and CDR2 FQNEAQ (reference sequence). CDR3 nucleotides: TGTGCCAGCAGCCCGGACAGGGGGCTAGAGACCCAGTACTTC. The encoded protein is CASSPDRGLETQYF.

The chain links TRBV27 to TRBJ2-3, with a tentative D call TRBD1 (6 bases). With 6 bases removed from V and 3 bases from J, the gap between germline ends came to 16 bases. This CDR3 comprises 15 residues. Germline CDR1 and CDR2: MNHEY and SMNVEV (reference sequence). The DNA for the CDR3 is TGTGCCAGCAGGAGTAGGGGGAAAAGAACAGATACGCAGTATTTT. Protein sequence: CASRSRGKRTDTQYF.

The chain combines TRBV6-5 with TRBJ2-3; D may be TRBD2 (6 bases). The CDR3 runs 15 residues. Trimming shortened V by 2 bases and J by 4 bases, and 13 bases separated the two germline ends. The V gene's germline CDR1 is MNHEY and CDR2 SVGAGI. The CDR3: CASSYGTGASDTQYF. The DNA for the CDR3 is TGTGCCAGCAGTTACGGGACGGGAGCCTCAGATACGCAGTATTTT.

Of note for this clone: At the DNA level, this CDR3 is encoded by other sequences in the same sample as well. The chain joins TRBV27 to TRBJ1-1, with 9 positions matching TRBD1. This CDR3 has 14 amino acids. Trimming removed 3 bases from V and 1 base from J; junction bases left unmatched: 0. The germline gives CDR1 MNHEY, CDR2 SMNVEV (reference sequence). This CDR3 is CASSLTGGNTEAFF. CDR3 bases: TGTGCCAGCAGTTTGACAGGGGGGAACACTGAAGCTTTCTTT.

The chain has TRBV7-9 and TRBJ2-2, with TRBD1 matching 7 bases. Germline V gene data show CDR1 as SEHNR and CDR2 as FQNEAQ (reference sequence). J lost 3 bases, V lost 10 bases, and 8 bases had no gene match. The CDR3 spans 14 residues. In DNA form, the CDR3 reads TGTGCCACCACAGGGGAGACGGACACCGGGGAGCTGTTTTTT. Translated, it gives CATTGETDTGELFF.

The CDR3 nucleotides read TGTGCCAGCAGTGAACGATCAGGTATGAACACTGAAGCTTTCTTT. Translation: CASSERSGMNTEAFF. The chain employs TRBV6-1 and TRBJ1-1; no definite D call. The CDR3 extends over 15 amino acids. Germline V gives CDR1 MNHNS, CDR2 SASEGT. Between the trimmed V and J ends, which lost 2 bases and 0 bases, there was a span of 10 bases.

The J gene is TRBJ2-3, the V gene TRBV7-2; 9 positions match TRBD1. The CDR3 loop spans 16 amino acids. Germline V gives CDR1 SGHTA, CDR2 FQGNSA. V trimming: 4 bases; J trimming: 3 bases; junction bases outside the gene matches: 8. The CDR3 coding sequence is TGTGCCAGCAGCTCCTATACAGGGGGCAGGACAGATACGCAGTATTTT. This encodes CASSSYTGGRTDTQYF.

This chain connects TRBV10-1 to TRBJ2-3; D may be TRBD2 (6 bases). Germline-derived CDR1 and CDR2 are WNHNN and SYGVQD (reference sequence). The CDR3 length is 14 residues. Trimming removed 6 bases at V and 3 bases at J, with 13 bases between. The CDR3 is CASSRDLTTDTQYF. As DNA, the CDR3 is TGCGCCAGCAGCCGGGACTTGACAACAGATACGCAGTATTTT.

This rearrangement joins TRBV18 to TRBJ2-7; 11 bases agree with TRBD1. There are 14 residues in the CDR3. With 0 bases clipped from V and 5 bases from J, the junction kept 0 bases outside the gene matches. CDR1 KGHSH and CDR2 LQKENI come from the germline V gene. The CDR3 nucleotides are TGTGCCAGCTCACCACCGGGACAGGGGGACGAGCAGTACTTC. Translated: CASSPPGQGDEQYF.